The present T cell receptor (beta chain) was sequenced within a study of cytomegalovirus exposure and HLA in healthy donors. Study-level results: In an earlier analysis, most TCR beta V segments were productive about 87% or about 30% of the time. Among TCR beta chains, those listed as cytomegalovirus-associated numbered around 160.

This clone was found a few times. What it binds is unknown. V lost 2 bases and J lost 1, with 7 bases in between. Germline assignment: CDR1 SQVTM and CDR2 ANQGSEA. This CDR3 has 13 amino acids. Both 60 Vbeta primers and 13 Jbeta primers went into the PCR. Sequenced by immunoSEQ multiplex PCR; TCRdb stores in-frame clones only, minus some. This table has over 85,000 clones, 6.5% to 8% appearing once. Sequenced: PBMCs. The source of this sequence is a man aged 45-60 years in good health and CMV-seronegative. The chain has TRBV29-1 and TRBJ2-3; D might be TRBD2 (6 bases). This CDR3 is CSVESGGTDTQYF. The DNA of the CDR3 is TGCAGCGTTGAATCGGGGGGCACAGATACGCAGTATTTT.